These T cell receptor beta chains were read from a single sample in a study of vaccination and CD4 T cells after COVID-19. TCRdb re-derived calls from the PCR reads in MiXCR, one entry per CDR3 protein. The table shows about 11,000 distinct CDR3 sequences, with around two fifths occurring only once. Antigen specificity for these receptors is unknown. Sequenced material: CD4+ T cells from blood, cultured in vitro. The source of these receptors is a human donor who had recovered from COVID-19. The CDR3 runs from the conserved cysteine through the conserved F or W. D genes are given only for firm matches. Expanded clones get a size class; other rows say once, few or many, or leave the size out.

TRBV6-1,TRBJ1-2,-,few,TGTGCCAGCAGTCGGAGTTTGGCTAACTATGGCTACACCTTC,CASSRSLANYGYTF
TRBV7-2,TRBJ2-7,-,few,TGTGCCAGCAGCTTAGGCGGCGCGGGGGCTTCCTACGAGCAGTACTTC,CASSLGGAGASYEQYF
TRBV6-5,TRBJ1-3,TRBD1,-,TGTGCCAGCAGTTACGGGACAGGGACAACCTCTGGAAACACCATATATTTT,CASSYGTGTTSGNTIYF
TRBV19,TRBJ1-2,-,-,TGTGCCAGTAGTTCCGCGGATTTGGTTGGCTACACCTTC,CASSSADLVGYTF
TRBV2,TRBJ2-3,-,few,TGTGCCAGCAGTGTGCGGGGAGTTAGCACAGATACGCAGTATTTT,CASSVRGVSTDTQYF
TRBV6-1,TRBJ2-1,TRBD2,-,TGTGCCAGCATTAGGCTAGCGGGGATGGATGAGCAGTTCTTC,CASIRLAGMDEQFF
TRBV6-1,TRBJ1-5,TRBD1,-,TGTGCCAGCAGTGAATGGCAGGGGGGTAGAGGGCAGCCCCAGCATTTT,CASSEWQGGRGQPQHF
TRBV5-1,TRBJ1-2,TRBD1,-,TGCGCCAGCAGCGCAATCGGACAGGGGGCCAGTGGCTACACCTTC,CASSAIGQGASGYTF
TRBV12-2,TRBJ1-2,-,once,TGTGCAAGTCGCTTCAGGGACAGGGGACAAGCTAACTATGGCTACACCTTC,CASRFRDRGQANYGYTF
TRBV5-1,TRBJ2-6,TRBD1,-,TGCGCCAGCAGCTTGGGGTTGAGGCGACAGGGACAATCGGGGGCCAACGTCCTGACTTTC,CASSLGLRRQGQSGANVLTF
TRBV30,TRBJ1-4,TRBD1,-,TGTGCCTGGATGGGACAGCCTAATGAAAAACTGTTTTTT,CAWMGQPNEKLFF
TRBV6-1,TRBJ1-6,-,-,TGTGCCAGCACCCGTAGCGGCACTTCCCCTAATTCACCCCTCCACTTT,CASTRSGTSPNSPLHF
TRBV4-1,TRBJ1-2,TRBD1,few,TGCGCCAGCAGCCACGCGAGCCTGGACAGGCTCTATGGCTACACCTTC,CASSHASLDRLYGYTF
TRBV7-2,TRBJ1-2,-,medium-sized,TGTGCCAGCAGCACCCCGGACCAAAGGAATGGCTACACCTTC,CASSTPDQRNGYTF
TRBV2,TRBJ1-2,-,-,TGTGCCAGCTCGGTGGTGAACTATGGCTACACCTTC,CASSVVNYGYTF
TRBV6-7,TRBJ1-5,-,few,TGTGCCAGCAGCCATCCAAACAGGGCGGATCAGCCCCAGCATTTT,CASSHPNRADQPQHF
TRBV30,TRBJ2-3,TRBD1,-,TGTGCCTGGCTACAGGGGGATACGCAGTATTTT,CAWLQGDTQYF
TRBV30,TRBJ2-5,-,-,TGTGCCTGGAGTGTCTCTATACAAGAGACCCAGTACTTC,CAWSVSIQETQYF
TRBV7-2,TRBJ1-2,TRBD1,-,TGTGCCAGCAGCCCTTCAGACAGGGTATGGGGCTACACCTTC,CASSPSDRVWGYTF
TRBV4-1,TRBJ2-1,TRBD2,-,TGCGCCAGCAGCCAAGGACTAGCGAGGAGCTCCTACAATGAGCAGTTCTTC,CASSQGLARSSYNEQFF
TRBV6-2/TRBV6-3,TRBJ1-5,-,-,TGTGCCAGCAGCCTTAGCATTCAGCCCCAGCATTTT,CASSLSIQPQHF
TRBV7-2,TRBJ1-1,-,medium-sized,TGTGCCAGCAGCCCCCGGGAGGGCACTGAAGCTTTCTTT,CASSPREGTEAFF
TRBV2,TRBJ1-2,-,medium-sized,TGTGCCAGCAGTAGTGAATATGGCTACACCTTC,CASSSEYGYTF
TRBV7-2,TRBJ1-5,-,few,TGTGCCAGCAGCTTAGTAGGGCAAAATCAGCCCCAGCATTTT,CASSLVGQNQPQHF
TRBV20-1,TRBJ1-6,-,-,TGCAGTGCTAGAGATCTCGCGGGAGGTGGTTCACCCCTCCACTTT,CSARDLAGGGSPLHF
TRBV21-1,TRBJ1-5,-,-,TGTGCCAGCAGCTGCGGTTTTTGGTCGGGAGTAATCGTCGAAGATAGCAATCAGCCCCAGCATTTT,CASSCGFWSGVIVEDSNQPQHF
TRBV5-4,TRBJ1-2,TRBD1,-,TGTGCCAGCAGCTTTACAGGGGGCAGGGGCTACACCTTC,CASSFTGGRGYTF
TRBV20-1,TRBJ1-5,-,-,TGCAGTGCTAGTGAGGGCAATCAGCCCCAGCATTTT,CSASEGNQPQHF
TRBV6-1,TRBJ2-2,TRBD1,-,TGTGCCAGCAGGCAGGGGGCTGCGGACACCGGGGAGCTGTTTTTT,CASRQGAADTGELFF
TRBV27,TRBJ2-1,TRBD2,few,TGTGCCAGCAGTCAGTTAGCGGGGGAGAATGAGCAGTTCTTC,CASSQLAGENEQFF
TRBV2,TRBJ1-1,-,-,TGTGCCAGCAGTGATAGACAGCAGAACACTGAAGCTTTCTTT,CASSDRQQNTEAFF
TRBV7-2,TRBJ1-2,-,few,TGTGCCAGCAGCTTGGCTGACAGCCGCTATGGCTACACCTTC,CASSLADSRYGYTF
TRBV6-5,TRBJ2-7,-,-,TGTGCCAGCAGTTACTCGAATCCGGCAGACCGCCCCTACGAGCAGTACTTC,CASSYSNPADRPYEQYF
TRBV2,TRBJ2-2,-,-,TGTGCCAGCAAACAGGGACCTTCTCGGAACACCGGGGAGCTGTTTTTT,CASKQGPSRNTGELFF
TRBV15,TRBJ2-7,-,few,TGTGCCACCAGCAGAGCCACCTACGAGCAGTACTTC,CATSRATYEQYF
TRBV6-4,TRBJ2-3,-,-,TGTGCCAGCAGCGTTCGGGCTTACACAGATACGCAGTATTTT,CASSVRAYTDTQYF
TRBV27,TRBJ2-7,TRBD1,-,TGTGCCAGCGCCGCGAGACAGGGGATCTACGAGCAGTACTTC,CASAARQGIYEQYF
TRBV2,TRBJ1-4,TRBD1,-,TGTGCCAGCAGTCAACAGGGGGAAAAACTGTTTTTT,CASSQQGEKLFF
TRBV6-1,TRBJ2-3,-,-,TGTGCCAGCAGTACTGGGACCGTTTCAGGTTGGGATACGCAGTATTTT,CASSTGTVSGWDTQYF
TRBV6-1,TRBJ2-7,-,-,TGTGCCAGCAGTAACAAGTTGGGATTTTACGAGCAGTACTTC,CASSNKLGFYEQYF
TRBV19,TRBJ1-1,-,few,TGTGCCAGTACCAGACGGGGGCTCACTGAAGCTTTCTTT,CASTRRGLTEAFF